The 15 T cell receptor beta chains below come from one sample, sequenced in a study of graft-versus-host responses after intestinal transplantation. Repertoires were generated with immunoSEQ multiplex PCR, while TCRdb's copy carries only in-frame clones and drops some. The table lists 35,000 to 50,000 clones, around 96% of them singletons. Antigens of these TCRs are unknown. The sample consisted of unstimulated CD8+ T cells sorted from spleen or lymph node cells, taken before transplant. The receptors here all came from a human donor who was the organ donor for an intestinal transplant.

The V call is TRBV28, the J call TRBJ1-1, with 8 nucleotides matching TRBD1. Germline assignment: CDR1 MDHEN and CDR2 SYDVKM. This CDR3 region has 13 residues. V lost 6 bases, J lost 4 bases, and 4 bases stayed unmatched. This CDR3 is CASSSTGGTEAFF. In nucleotides, the CDR3 is TGTGCCAGCAGCTCAACAGGGGGCACTGAAGCTTTCTTT.

The rearrangement joins TRBV19 to TRBJ1-5; D is perhaps TRBD1 (6 bases). The CDR3 is made up of 17 amino acids. V dropped 1 base and J dropped 1 base, with 14 bases sitting between them. Germline CDR1 LNHDA, CDR2 SQIVND (reference sequence). The CDR3 DNA reads TGTGCCAGTAGTATAGGTGGCAGGGGTTTGAGCAATCAGCCCCAGCATTTT. This encodes CASSIGGRGLSNQPQHF.

The chain uses TRBV4-3 and TRBJ2-6, with TRBD1 identical over 10 bases. Germline V gene data show CDR1 as LGHNA and CDR2 as YSLEER. The CDR3 covers 22 residues. V shed 2 bases and J 1 base; nucleotides not matched to a gene: 17. Written as DNA, the CDR3 is TGCGCCAGCAGCCAAAGCCTCGGTCGTGACAGGGGGCGCGGGTCTGGGGCCAACGTCCTGACTTTC. Amino acids: CASSQSLGRDRGRGSGANVLTF.

The chain recombines TRBV27 with TRBJ2-7; 11 nucleotides match TRBD2. Trimming took 4 bases from V and 4 from J; bases not matched to a gene: 6. From germline, CDR1 is MNHEY and CDR2 SMNVEV (reference sequence). This CDR3 is 15 amino acids long. The DNA for the CDR3 is TGTGCCAGCAGTTCCCAACTAGCGGGGGCGTACGAGCAGTACTTC. It specifies CASSSQLAGAYEQYF.

With regard to this clone: The same CDR3 arises from other DNA sequences in this sample as well. The chain carries TRBV4-1 and TRBJ1-1; a possible D gene is TRBD1 (5 bases). This CDR3 is built from 14 residues. V shed 1 base and J shed 1 base, with 7 bases lying between them. Germline CDR1 is MGHRA and CDR2 is YSYEKL. Here the CDR3 DNA reads TGCGCCAGCAGCCAAGTTGGGGGGAACACTGAAGCTTTCTTT. Its translation is CASSQVGGNTEAFF.

The chain is built from TRBV30 and TRBJ1-2; D remains unclear. CDR3 size: 13 residues. Trimming took off 0 bases at V and 4 bases at J, with 9 bases between the two ends. Per the germline V gene, CDR1 is GTSNPN and CDR2 is SVGIG (reference sequence). As DNA, the CDR3 is TGTGCCTGGAGTGTTGGGGAGGGCTATGGCTACACCTTC. This encodes CAWSVGEGYGYTF.

The rearrangement links TRBV4-3 to TRBJ1-5; no clear D gene. The V and J ends lost 1 base and 0 bases respectively, with 7 bases between them. The germline V gene has CDR1 LGHNA and CDR2 YSLEER. The CDR3 totals 15 residues. The CDR3 sequence: CASSQATASNQPQHF. The CDR3 DNA is TGCGCCAGCAGCCAAGCCACAGCTAGCAATCAGCCCCAGCATTTT.

CDR3 bases: TGCGCCAGCAGCCAAACCCAGGATTACGAGCAGTACTTC. It translates to CASSQTQDYEQYF. J is TRBJ2-7 and V is TRBV4-3; D is undetermined. V lost 2 bases and J lost 4, with 9 bases in between. The V gene's germline CDR1 is LGHNA and CDR2 YSLEER. This CDR3 contains 13 residues.

The chain links TRBV2 to TRBJ1-6; D is uncertain. The CDR3 loop spans 12 amino acids. Germline V gene lookup returns CDR1 SNHLY and CDR2 FYNNEI. V shed 4 bases and J shed 7 bases, with 5 bases lying between them. CDR3 DNA: TGTGCCAGCAGTGCTATCAATTCACCCCTCCACTTT. Translating gives CASSAINSPLHF.

The genes are TRBV5-3 and TRBJ2-1, with D perhaps matching TRBD1 (5 bases). TRBV5-3 carries the ORF label, with uncertain function. The V end was cut by 0 bases, the J end by 4 bases, with 11 bases between. The CDR3 runs 15 residues. The CDR3, as DNA: TGTGCCAGAAGCTTGGGCCAGGGCCGTTACAATGAGCAGTTCTTC. This codes for CARSLGQGRYNEQFF.

This clone was seen a single time. The CDR3 coding sequence is TGTGCCAGCAGCAGGGACGTCTACAATGAGCAGTTCTTC. This translates into CASSRDVYNEQFF. The rearrangement uses TRBV7-3 and TRBJ2-1; D may correspond to TRBD1 or TRBD2 (5 bases each). Trimming took 5 bases from V and 3 from J, leaving 8 bases between them. The CDR3 sequence is 13 residues long. Germline V CDR1 and CDR2: SGHTA, FQGTGA.

The chain joins TRBV4-3 to TRBJ2-2, with TRBD2 matching 8 bases. Germline CDR1 is LGHNA and CDR2 is YSLEER. The CDR3 is 15 amino acids. Trimming took 1 base from V and 6 from J; bases not matched to a gene: 4. The CDR3 protein is CASSQVAGGSGELFF. The DNA for the CDR3 is TGCGCCAGCAGCCAAGTGGCGGGGGGATCCGGGGAGCTGTTTTTT.

V is TRBV28 and J is TRBJ1-5; no firm D call. V dropped 3 bases and J dropped 6 bases, with 9 bases sitting between them. Germline lookup yields CDR1 MDHEN and CDR2 SYDVKM. The CDR3 loop spans 13 amino acids. CDR3 in amino acids: CASSFPLGQPQHF. For the CDR3, the DNA is TGTGCCAGCAGTTTCCCCCTTGGTCAGCCCCAGCATTTT. The whole variable domain, remainder taken from reference TRBV28 and TRBJ1-5, is DVKVTQSSRYLVKRTGEKVFLECVQDMDHENMFWYRQDPGLGLRLIYFSYDVKMKEKGDIPEGYSVSREKKERFSLILESASTNQTSMYLCASSFPLGQPQHFGDGTRLSIL.

This sequence joins TRBV6-6 and TRBJ1-4; D is perhaps TRBD1 (5 bases). Germline CDR1 and CDR2: MNHNY and SVGAGI (reference sequence). This CDR3 has 16 amino acids. With 2 bases removed from V and 3 bases from J, the gap between germline ends came to 13 bases. The CDR3, as DNA: TGTGCCAGCAGTTACGGGTTGGGGGTAGCTAATGAAAAACTGTTTTTT. It specifies CASSYGLGVANEKLFF.

This clone was counted a single time. The rearrangement links TRBV11-2 to TRBJ1-3; D call uncertain. V was trimmed by 4 bases and J by 8 bases, leaving 9 bases between them. CDR1 is SGHAT, CDR2 FQNNGV, per germline. The CDR3 spans 12 residues. CDR3 sequence: CASSSRGYTIYF. The CDR3 DNA reads TGTGCCAGCAGCTCGCGGGGATACACCATATATTTT.